This TCR beta chain was captured by sequencing in a study of neurological immune-mediated disorders (dated by TCRdb to 2018 to 2020). Regarding the study in general: The study compared peripheral blood TCR-beta repertoires of HTLV-I-associated myelopathy (HAM/TSP) patients, multiple sclerosis patients and healthy controls using UMI-based sequencing. The approximately 100 TCR-beta libraries included longitudinal samples, technical triplicates and paired sorted CD4+ and CD8+ T-cell subsets alongside PBMC samples. Of the 70 or so subjects in the cohort, some 15 were HAM/TSP patients, about 34 were multiple sclerosis patients, and about 20 were healthy controls.

Beyond this particular receptor, the publication reports: TCR clonal expansion was greatest in HAM/TSP patients and smallest in MS patients, who ranked below even healthy controls. No identical CDR3 amino acid sequences were found to be shared among expanded clones across subjects, suggesting that TCR-beta repertoires were private in all groups.

cDNA synthesis used template-switch 5'RACE with a primer carrying a 10-nucleotide random unique molecular identifier tagging each TCR transcript. Over 160 million TCR-beta sequences, covering 15-18 subjects, were produced in each sequencing run. The RNeasy kit was used to extract total RNA. TCR-beta VDJ regions were amplified with primers for the TCR constant region and the 5'RACE anchor, using the KAPA Real-time Library Amplification kit. A first PCR added sample indexes and Illumina adaptors, after which a second PCR increased the library yield. The roughly 650 bp TCR product was size-selected on a 2% E-gel SizeSelection system after Ampure bead purification. Before pooling, libraries had their quality checked on a Bioanalyzer, their concentration measured with Qubit, and their quantity determined with the Kapa Library Quantification kit. An Illumina HiSeq 2500 sequenced the libraries paired-end 2 x 150 bp. To increase sequence diversity, roughly 23-30% phiX was spiked into each library pool. The paper's processing steps were these. The quality-filtered reads were processed with the UMI-based MiGEC pipeline, whose error correction step removed more than 75% of the raw TCR sequences. VDJ genes were aligned to IMGT germline references, and clonotypes were defined by unique CDR3 amino acid sequence plus V-J genes. Clonal expansion, Shannon diversity and CDR3 relatedness (CalcPairwiseDistances, ClusterSamples) were evaluated with VDJtools, and phylogenetic trees were built with CLCbio workbench. Clones with at least 8 unique UMIs were defined as expanded, with this threshold being based on coefficient-of-variation modelling across technical triplicates. Using fastp at Q25 and MiXCR, TCRdb reprocessed the public reads and kept productive beta chains. Rows are unified per CDR3 protein, each entry keeping the most common DNA and genes. TCRdb's processing, not the authors', yielded these V and J calls. A total of 35,000 to 45,000 distinct CDR3 sequences appear in this sample, approximately 14% of them only once. Of the sample, over 20% is held by the ten largest clones.

This clonotype was observed many times. Its antigen remains undetermined. The sample holds no much larger clone one base away, and base qualities are not on file. For unsorted PBMC libraries, 2 million PBMCs were used after storage in RNAlater at -80 degrees C until RNA extraction. Peripheral blood underwent Ficoll-Hypaque density gradient centrifugation to isolate PBMCs, which were then cryopreserved in liquid nitrogen. This TCR was sampled from a woman between 45 and 65 years old with HTLV-1-associated myelopathy (HAM/TSP). Source material: PBMCs.

The CDR3 protein sequence reads: CSAQTGGTEAFF. The DNA is TGCAGTGCCCAGACAGGCGGCACTGAAGCTTTCTTT. The chain is assembled from TRBV20-1 and TRBJ1-1, with a tentative D gene TRBD1 over 6 matching bases. V sheds 6 bases and J sheds 4 bases, leaving 12 bases between their ends. From the cysteine up to the phenylalanine, the CDR3 has a length of 12 residues. Of all the DNA, just the CDR3 is kept, 36 bases in frame from base 1. CDR1 and CDR2 are drawn from the germline V gene (reference sequence): DFQATT, SNEGSKA.